This TCR beta chain appears in the sequencing data of a study of PD-L1 blockade in urothelial cancer. Study context: Bladder-origin urothelial cancer in males described about 85% of the 29 patients. Each blood sample yielded a median of about 150,000 T cells.

Germline CDR1 is PRHDT and CDR2 is FYEKMQ (reference sequence). Trimming cost V 9 bases and J 6 bases; bases outside gene matches: 9. The CDR3 totals 15 residues. Regarding time point: pretreatment peripheral blood. Locally advanced or metastatic urothelial carcinoma affected all patients. Findings of the study overall: Clones that were tumor-associated expanded more in the blood of durable-benefit patients at 3 weeks.

Using immunoSEQ multiplex PCR, the repertoire was profiled, and TCRdb retains in-frame clones only, with some absent. The table shows fewer than 40,000 clones, with 91% occurring only once. On this clone itself: Its matching antigen is unknown.

This TCR came from a woman aged 55-70 years with urothelial cancer. Material: PBMCs, obtained around atezolizumab (anti-PD-L1) treatment. J is TRBJ2-2 and V is TRBV13; TRBD1 agrees at 11 bases. The CDR3 sequence: CASTPGQGVPGELFF. CDR3 bases: TGTGCCAGTACACCGGGACAGGGGGTTCCCGGGGAGCTGTTTTTT.